This TCR beta chain was sequenced during a study of T cells after posttransplantation cyclophosphamide. Study-level findings and limits: Donor CD8+ memory clones often dominated recipient blood repertoires at later times.

Method: immunoSEQ multiplex PCR; TCRdb's copy keeps in-frame clones and lacks some. Observed in the sample are around 34,000 clones, none of them singletons. CDR1 is SEHNR and CDR2 is FQNEAQ in the germline V gene (reference sequence). This CDR3 contains 18 residues. This clone was detected many times. Its antigen is not known. The source is a woman between 50 and 59 years old in good health and a related stem cell transplant donor. Sequenced: PBMCs. The chain joins TRBV7-9 to TRBJ2-3, with D tentatively TRBD2 (5 bases). CDR3 sequence (DNA): TGTGCAAGTCGCTTAGCGCGCCCGCTACCAAGGGGCACAGATACGCAGTATTTT. Translated, it gives CASRLARPLPRGTDTQYF.